The 4 T cell receptor beta chains below were found in one sample sequenced in a study of regulatory T cells in long-lasting Graves disease. Construction of TCR beta libraries relied on iRepertoire HTBI primers and on Arm-PCR targeting CDR3 regions. MiXCR, applied by TCRdb to the multiplex PCR reads, yields one record per CDR3 protein. In the table there are 560,000 or so distinct CDR3 sequences, approximately 16% of which are singletons. Time point defined: newly diagnosed GD, antithyroid drugs for less than 3 months. The authors made the TCR library using RNA they extracted from PBMCs. These data were likewise used in another study, on T cells in Graves' hyperthyroidism and ophthalmopathy.

The sample consisted of peripheral blood mononuclear cells (PBMCs), taken at new diagnosis, from a patient treated with antithyroid drugs. The source of these receptors is a man between 18 and 35 years old with Graves disease.

The chain has TRBV30 and TRBJ2-3; 9 bases agree with TRBD2. The CDR3 sequence is 18 residues long. V lost 0 bases to trimming and J lost 2 bases; unmatched junction nucleotides: 12. The germline V gene has CDR1 GTSNPN and CDR2 SVGIG (reference sequence). In DNA, the CDR3 is TGTGCCTGGAGTGTGGGCGGGAGGGCCTTTCTGAACACAGATACGCAGTATTTT. Encoded protein: CAWSVGGRAFLNTDTQYF.

This clonotype was seen a few times. The chain combines TRBV6-1 with TRBJ2-2; the match to TRBD2 covers 7 bases. Germline V gene data show CDR1 as MNHNS and CDR2 as SASEGT. This CDR3 is built from 19 residues. V lost 0 bases to trimming and J lost 4 bases; unmatched junction nucleotides: 14. This chain's CDR3 is CASSEAGWASGMVTGELFF. CDR3 coding DNA: TGTGCCAGCAGTGAAGCAGGATGGGCTAGCGGTATGGTCACCGGGGAGCTGTTTTTT.

This clonotype appeared many times. V gene TRBV11-2 combines with J gene TRBJ2-3; D possibly corresponds to TRBD2 (6 bases). The germline gives CDR1 SGHAT, CDR2 FQNNGV. V lost 1 base and J 2 bases, leaving 10 bases between the germline ends. This CDR3 has 15 residues. CDR3: CASSLVGGDTDTQYF. In DNA, the CDR3 is TGTGCCAGCAGCTTAGTAGGCGGGGACACAGATACGCAGTATTTT.

Many counts were recorded for this clonotype. In DNA form, the CDR3 reads TGTGCCAGCAGCTCCACTGGAATCTCCTACAATGAGCAGTTCTTC. It translates to CASSSTGISYNEQFF. The J gene is TRBJ2-1, the V gene TRBV7-8, with D unresolved. Germline-derived CDR1 and CDR2 are SGHVS and FQNEAQ. V was cut by 4 bases and J by 0 bases, with 10 bases left in between. This CDR3 spans 15 amino acids. The full variable domain, completed using reference TRBV7-8 and TRBJ2-1, is GAGVSQSPRYKVAKRGQDVALRCDPISGHVSLFWYQQALGQGPEFLTYFQNEAQLDKSGLPSDRFFAERPEGSVSTLKIQRTQQEDSAVYLCASSSTGISYNEQFFGPGTRLTVL.